These 2 T cell receptor beta chains came from one sample sequenced in a study of breast tumors, draining lymph nodes, adjacent tissues. TCRdb ran MiXCR on the multiplex PCR reads and lists one entry per CDR3 protein. The sample lists a few hundred thousand distinct CDR3 sequences; less than 35% were seen once. The lymph nodes were axillary draining lymph nodes from breast cancer patients. The sample taken for sequencing was axillary lymph node tissue. These receptor sequences come from a female donor with breast cancer. Some clones in this sample may be carry-over from other donors' samples.

A word on this clonotype: With a much larger clone just one base away, this may be a read error. The DNA of the CDR3 is TGTGCCAGCAGTTCCTCCCGGGGTCCAAACTATGGCTACACCTTC. Translation gives CASSSSRGPNYGYTF. J is TRBJ1-2 and V is TRBV6-5; unclear D gene. Trimming stripped 4 bases from V and 2 bases from J, with 14 bases between. The CDR3 is 15 residues long. Germline CDR1 and CDR2: MNHEY and SVGAGI.

The gene calls are TRBV7-9 and TRBJ1-4, with D possibly matching TRBD1 (5 bases). The CDR3 is made up of 19 amino acids. Trimming pared 6 bases from V and 1 base from J, leaving 24 bases between. Germline CDR1 reads SEHNR; CDR2 reads FQNEAQ (reference sequence). CDR3 sequence: CASRIVNSGTAKTNEKLFF. CDR3 in DNA: TGTGCCAGCAGAATAGTCAATAGCGGGACGGCAAAAACTAATGAAAAACTGTTTTTT.